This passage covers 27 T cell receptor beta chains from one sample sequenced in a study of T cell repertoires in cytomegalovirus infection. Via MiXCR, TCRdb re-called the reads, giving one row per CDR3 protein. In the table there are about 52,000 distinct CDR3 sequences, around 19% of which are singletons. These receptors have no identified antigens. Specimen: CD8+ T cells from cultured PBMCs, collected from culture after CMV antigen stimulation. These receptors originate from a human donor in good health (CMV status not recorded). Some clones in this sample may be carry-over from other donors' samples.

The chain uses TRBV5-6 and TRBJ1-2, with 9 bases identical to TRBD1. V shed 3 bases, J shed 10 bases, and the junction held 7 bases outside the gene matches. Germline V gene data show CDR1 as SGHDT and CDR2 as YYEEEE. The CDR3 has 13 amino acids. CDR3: CASSWGQGGLYTF. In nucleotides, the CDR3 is TGTGCCAGCAGCTGGGGACAGGGTGGACTCTACACCTTC.

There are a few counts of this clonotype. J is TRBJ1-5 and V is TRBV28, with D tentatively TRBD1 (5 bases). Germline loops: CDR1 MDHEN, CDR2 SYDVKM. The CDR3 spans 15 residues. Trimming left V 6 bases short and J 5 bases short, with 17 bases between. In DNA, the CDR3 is TGTGCCAGCAGGCCACGCTCGGTAGGGGATCAGCCCCAGCATTTT. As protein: CASRPRSVGDQPQHF.

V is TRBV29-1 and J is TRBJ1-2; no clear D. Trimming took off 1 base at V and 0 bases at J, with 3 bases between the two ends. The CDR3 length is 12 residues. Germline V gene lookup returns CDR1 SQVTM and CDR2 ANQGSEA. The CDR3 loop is CSVEASNYGYTF. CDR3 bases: TGCAGCGTTGAAGCCTCTAACTATGGCTACACCTTC.

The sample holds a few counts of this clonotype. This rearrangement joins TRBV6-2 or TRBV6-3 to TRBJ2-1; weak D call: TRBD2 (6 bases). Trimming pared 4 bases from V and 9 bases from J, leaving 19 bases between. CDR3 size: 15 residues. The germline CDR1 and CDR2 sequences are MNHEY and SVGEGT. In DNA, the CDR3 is TGTGCCAGCAGTTCCACTAGCCCTCCTTACGGTGAGCAGTTCTTC. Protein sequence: CASSSTSPPYGEQFF.

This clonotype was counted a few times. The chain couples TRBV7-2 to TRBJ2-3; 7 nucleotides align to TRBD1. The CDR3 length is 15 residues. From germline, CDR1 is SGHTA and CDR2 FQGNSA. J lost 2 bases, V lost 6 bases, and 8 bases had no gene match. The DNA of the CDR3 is TGTGCCAGCAGTAACAGGGGCCTACTCACAGATACGCAGTATTTT. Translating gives CASSNRGLLTDTQYF.

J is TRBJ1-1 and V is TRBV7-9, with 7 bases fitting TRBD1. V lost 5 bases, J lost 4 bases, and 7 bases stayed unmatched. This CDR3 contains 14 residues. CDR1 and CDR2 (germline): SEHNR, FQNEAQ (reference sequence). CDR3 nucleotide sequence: TGTGCCAGCAGCGGCAGGGGGGGAGGCACTGAAGCTTTCTTT. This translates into CASSGRGGGTEAFF.

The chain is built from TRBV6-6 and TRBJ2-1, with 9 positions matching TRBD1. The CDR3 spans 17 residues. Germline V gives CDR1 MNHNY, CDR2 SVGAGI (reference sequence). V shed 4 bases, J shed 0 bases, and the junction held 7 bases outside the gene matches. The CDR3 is CASSWDRESSSYNEQFF. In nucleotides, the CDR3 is TGTGCCAGCAGTTGGGACAGGGAATCCTCCTCCTACAATGAGCAGTTCTTC.

CDR3 coding DNA: TGTGCCTGGAGTGTATGGGGTAGCAATCAGCCCCAGCATTTT. It encodes CAWSVWGSNQPQHF. The V gene is TRBV30, the J gene TRBJ1-5; D gene uncertain. The CDR3 spans 14 residues. V was clipped by 0 bases and J by 0 bases, with 6 bases between them. Germline V CDR1 and CDR2: GTSNPN, SVGIG (reference sequence).

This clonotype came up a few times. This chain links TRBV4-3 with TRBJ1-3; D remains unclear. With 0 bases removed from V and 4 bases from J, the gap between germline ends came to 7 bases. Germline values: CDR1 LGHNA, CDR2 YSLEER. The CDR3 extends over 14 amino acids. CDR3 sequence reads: CASSQDRSGNTIYF. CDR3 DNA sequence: TGCGCCAGCAGCCAAGACAGGTCGGGAAACACCATATATTTT.

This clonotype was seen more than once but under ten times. The CDR3 loop reads CASSLSGVQPQHF. The CDR3 nucleotides read TGTGCCAGCAGCTTGAGTGGGGTTCAGCCCCAGCATTTT. The chain employs TRBV7-2 and TRBJ1-5, with D unresolved. The germline CDR1 and CDR2 sequences are SGHTA and FQGNSA. V was cut by 3 bases and J by 6 bases, with 9 bases left in between. This CDR3 spans 13 amino acids. Full variable domain (remainder filled in from reference TRBV7-2 and TRBJ1-5): GAGVSQSPSNKVTEKGKDVELRCDPISGHTALYWYRQSLGQGLEFLIYFQGNSAPDKSGLPSDRFSAERTGGSVSTLTIQRTQQEDSAVYLCASSLSGVQPQHFGDGTRLSIL.

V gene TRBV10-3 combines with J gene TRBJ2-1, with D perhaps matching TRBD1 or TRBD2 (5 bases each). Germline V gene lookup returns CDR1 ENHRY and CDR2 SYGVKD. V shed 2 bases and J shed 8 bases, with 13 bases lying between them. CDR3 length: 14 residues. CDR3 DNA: TGTGCCATCAGTGAGCAGAGGGGCAGTGATGAGCAGTTCTTC. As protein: CAISEQRGSDEQFF.

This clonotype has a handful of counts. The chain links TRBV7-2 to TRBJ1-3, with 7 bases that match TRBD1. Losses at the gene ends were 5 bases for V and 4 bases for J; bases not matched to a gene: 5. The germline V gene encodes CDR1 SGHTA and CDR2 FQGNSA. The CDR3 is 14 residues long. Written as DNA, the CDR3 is TGTGCCAGCAGCCAGGGGGACGGAGGAAACACCATATATTTT. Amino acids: CASSQGDGGNTIYF.

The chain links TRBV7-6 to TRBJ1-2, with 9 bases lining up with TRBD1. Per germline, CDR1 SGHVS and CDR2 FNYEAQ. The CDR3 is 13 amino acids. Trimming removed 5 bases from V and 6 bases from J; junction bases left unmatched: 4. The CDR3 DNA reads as TGTGCCAGCAGCGTCGGGACAGGGCATGGCTACACCTTC. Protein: CASSVGTGHGYTF.

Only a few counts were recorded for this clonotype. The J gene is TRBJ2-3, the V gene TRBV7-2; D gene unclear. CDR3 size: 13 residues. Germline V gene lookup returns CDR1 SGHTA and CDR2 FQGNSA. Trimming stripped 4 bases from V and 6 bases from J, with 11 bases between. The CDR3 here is CASSSLRRDTQYF. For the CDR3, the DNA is TGTGCCAGCAGCTCGCTCAGAAGGGATACGCAGTATTTT.

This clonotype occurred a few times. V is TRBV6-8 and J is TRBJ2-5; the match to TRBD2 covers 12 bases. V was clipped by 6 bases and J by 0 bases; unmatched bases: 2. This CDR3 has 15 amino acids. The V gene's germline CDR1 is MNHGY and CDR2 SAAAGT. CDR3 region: CASRTSGGHQETQYF. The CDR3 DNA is TGTGCCAGCAGAACTAGCGGGGGGCACCAAGAGACCCAGTACTTC.

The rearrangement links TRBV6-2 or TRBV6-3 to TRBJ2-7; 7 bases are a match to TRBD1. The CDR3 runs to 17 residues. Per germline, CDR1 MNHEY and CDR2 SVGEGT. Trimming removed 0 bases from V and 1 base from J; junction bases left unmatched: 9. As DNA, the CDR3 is TGTGCCAGCAGTTACTCAGAGGACAGGCCTTTTTCCTACGAGCAGTACTTC. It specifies CASSYSEDRPFSYEQYF.

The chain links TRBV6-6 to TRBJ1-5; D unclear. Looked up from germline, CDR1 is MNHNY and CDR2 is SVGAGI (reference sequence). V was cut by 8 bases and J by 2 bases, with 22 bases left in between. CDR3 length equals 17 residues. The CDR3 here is CASFYSWERERNQPQHF. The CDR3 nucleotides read TGTGCCAGCTTCTACTCTTGGGAAAGGGAGCGCAATCAGCCCCAGCATTTT.

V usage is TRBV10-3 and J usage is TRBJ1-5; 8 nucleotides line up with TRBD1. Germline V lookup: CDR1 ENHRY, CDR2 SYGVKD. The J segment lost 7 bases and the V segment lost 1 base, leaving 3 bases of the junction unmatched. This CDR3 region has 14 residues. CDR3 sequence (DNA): TGTGCCATCAGTGAGTATACAGGGGGGCAGCCCCAGCATTTT. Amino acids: CAISEYTGGQPQHF.

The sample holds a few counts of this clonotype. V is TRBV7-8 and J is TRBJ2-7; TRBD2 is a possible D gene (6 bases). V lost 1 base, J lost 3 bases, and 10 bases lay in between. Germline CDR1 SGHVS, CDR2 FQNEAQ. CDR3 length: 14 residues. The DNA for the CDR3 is TGTGCCAGCAGCTTAGGGGGGGTGAGCTACGAGCAGTACTTC. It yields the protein CASSLGGVSYEQYF.

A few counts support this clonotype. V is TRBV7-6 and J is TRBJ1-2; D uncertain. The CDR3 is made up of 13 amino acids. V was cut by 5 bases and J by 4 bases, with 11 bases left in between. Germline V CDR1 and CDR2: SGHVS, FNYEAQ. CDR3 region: CASSTGSLYGYTF. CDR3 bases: TGTGCCAGCAGCACCGGGTCCCTCTATGGCTACACCTTC.

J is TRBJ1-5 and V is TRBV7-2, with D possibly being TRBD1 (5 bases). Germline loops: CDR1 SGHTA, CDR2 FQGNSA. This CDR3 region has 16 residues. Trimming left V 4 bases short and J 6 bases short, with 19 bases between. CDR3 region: CASSSLQAGSSQPQHF. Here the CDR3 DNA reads TGTGCCAGCAGCTCACTTCAAGCAGGGTCTTCTCAGCCCCAGCATTTT.

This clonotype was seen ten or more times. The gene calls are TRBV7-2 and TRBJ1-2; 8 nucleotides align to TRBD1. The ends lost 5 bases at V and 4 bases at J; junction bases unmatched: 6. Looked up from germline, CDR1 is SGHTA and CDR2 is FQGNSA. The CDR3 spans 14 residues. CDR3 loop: CASSPAGTGYGYTF. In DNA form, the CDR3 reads TGTGCCAGCAGCCCCGCCGGGACAGGCTATGGCTACACCTTC.

The CDR3 is CASSLVGPNIQYF. The DNA for the CDR3 is TGTGCCAGCAGCTTAGTCGGGCCAAACATTCAGTACTTC. The chain combines TRBV7-2 with TRBJ2-4, with D hard to call. Trimming shortened V by 1 base and J by 6 bases, and 7 bases separated the two germline ends. Looked up from germline, CDR1 is SGHTA and CDR2 is FQGNSA. The length of the CDR3 is 13 residues. Variable domain in full (rest from reference TRBV7-2 and TRBJ2-4): GAGVSQSPSNKVTEKGKDVELRCDPISGHTALYWYRQSLGQGLEFLIYFQGNSAPDKSGLPSDRFSAERTGGSVSTLTIQRTQQEDSAVYLCASSLVGPNIQYFGAGTRLSVL.

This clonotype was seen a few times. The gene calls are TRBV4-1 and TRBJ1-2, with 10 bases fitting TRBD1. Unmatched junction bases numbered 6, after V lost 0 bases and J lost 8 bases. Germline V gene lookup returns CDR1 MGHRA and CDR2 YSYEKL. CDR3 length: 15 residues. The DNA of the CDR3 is TGCGCCAGCAGCCAAGATCGGACAGGGGGAGGCGGCTACACCTTC. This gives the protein CASSQDRTGGGGYTF.

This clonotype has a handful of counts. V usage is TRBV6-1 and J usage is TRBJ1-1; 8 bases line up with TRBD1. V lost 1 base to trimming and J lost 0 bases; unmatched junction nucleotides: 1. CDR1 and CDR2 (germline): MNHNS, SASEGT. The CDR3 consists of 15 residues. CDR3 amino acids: CASSEGDRLNTEAFF. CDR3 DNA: TGTGCCAGCAGTGAAGGGGACAGGTTGAACACTGAAGCTTTCTTT.

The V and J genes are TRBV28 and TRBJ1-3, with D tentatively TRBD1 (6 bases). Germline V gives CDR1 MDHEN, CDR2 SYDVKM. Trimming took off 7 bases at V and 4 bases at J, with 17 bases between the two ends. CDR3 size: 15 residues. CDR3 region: CASTWRGNFGNTIYF. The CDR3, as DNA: TGTGCCAGCACCTGGAGGGGGAATTTCGGAAACACCATATATTTT.

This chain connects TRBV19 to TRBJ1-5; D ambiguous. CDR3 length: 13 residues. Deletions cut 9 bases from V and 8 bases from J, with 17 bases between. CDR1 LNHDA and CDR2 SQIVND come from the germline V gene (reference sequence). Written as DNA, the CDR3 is TGTGCCAGCAGAATCCAGAGTTTCGAGCCCCAGCATTTT. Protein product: CASRIQSFEPQHF. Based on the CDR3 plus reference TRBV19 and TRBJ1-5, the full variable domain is DGGITQSPKYLFRKEGQNVTLSCEQNLNHDAMYWYRQDPGQGLRLIYYSQIVNDFQKGDIAEGYSVSREKKESFPLTVTSAQKNPTAFYLCASRIQSFEPQHFGDGTRLSIL.